The source of this T cell receptor beta chain is a study of blood T cell repertoires in COVID-19 (dated by TCRdb to the early 2020s). A note on the overall study: Collaborator samples came from the United States, Italy and Spain and covered acute and convalescent phases of COVID-19. Nearly every sample came with metadata listing a de-identified subject ID, COVID-19 status, age in years and sex. Where available, HLA class I and class II types were taken from metadata supplied by the sample provider and were not determined by assay-based typing. Deeply sampled blood TCRbeta repertoires from subjects exposed to, actively infected with, or recovered from COVID-19 were included in the dataset. The repertoires were made available in a free public database intended to serve as a resource for research on the immune response to SARS-CoV-2. The samples were drawn from two sources: the first 160 participants of the ongoing ImmuneRACE study, and over 1,000 subjects contributed by 6 global collaborators. The prospective study material was composed of cDNA or gDNA derived from T cells, B-cell-depleted T cells, or PBMCs.

Worth noting for this clone: Its antigen specificity is not known. No much larger clonotype is one base removed from it; base qualities were not supplied.

CDR1 and CDR2, looked up from the germline V gene, are SQVTM and ANQGSEA. The CDR3 covers 14 residues, taking in both the cysteine and the phenylalanine. The kept DNA is CDR3 alone, 42 bases in frame from the first base. V is shortened by 3 bases, J by 7 bases, and the region joining them spans 18 bases. Overall results and qualifications from the work: How much clinical and demographic metadata was included differed by source and by participant, and the metadata was provided uncurated.

Whole blood was collected in K2EDTA tubes by collaborating institutions according to the institutions' own protocols. For TCRbeta analysis, collaborator samples were shipped as frozen whole blood, as isolated PBMCs, or as DNA extracted from either sample type. The immunoSEQ Assay, a bias-controlled multiplex PCR, was used to amplify TCRbeta CDR3 regions from genomic DNA. Concerning the study's data processing: The number of nucleated cells in each sample was estimated from the amplification of reference gene primers within the assay. To quantify the absolute abundance of each unique TCRbeta CDR3 rearrangement, sequence reads were collapsed and filtered. Productive Simpson clonality was computed per sample as the square root of Simpson's diversity index over productive rearrangements. TCRdb obtained this table from immuneACCESS and retained in-frame rearrangements with V and J assigned. These tables miss some clones; where compared with another copy, unresolved V genes account for less than half of the shortfall, and the remainder is unexplained. V, J and clone size were drawn from that table, and D and trimming were deduced from the DNA. This sample comprises 75,000 to 90,000 clones, about 92% of them detected only once. The top ten clonotypes cover approximately 0.98% of the sample.

This TCR came from a woman in her forties or fifties in a cohort sampled during active COVID-19. The rearranged segments are TRBV29-1 and TRBJ1-2; the D gene is unclear. The sample taken for sequencing was peripheral blood. Here the CDR3 is given as CSVDRAGMEGGYTF. Read as DNA, the sequence is TGCAGCGTTGACCGGGCTGGGATGGAGGGTGGCTACACCTTC. Here the CDR3 is joined to the reference TRBV29-1 and TRBJ1-2 genes, and the full variable domain is: SAVISQKPSRDICQRGTSLTIQCQVDSQVTMMFWYRQQPGQSLTLIATANQGSEATYESGFVIDKFPISRPNLTFSTLTVSNMSPEDSSIYLCSVDRAGMEGGYTFGSGTRLTVV.